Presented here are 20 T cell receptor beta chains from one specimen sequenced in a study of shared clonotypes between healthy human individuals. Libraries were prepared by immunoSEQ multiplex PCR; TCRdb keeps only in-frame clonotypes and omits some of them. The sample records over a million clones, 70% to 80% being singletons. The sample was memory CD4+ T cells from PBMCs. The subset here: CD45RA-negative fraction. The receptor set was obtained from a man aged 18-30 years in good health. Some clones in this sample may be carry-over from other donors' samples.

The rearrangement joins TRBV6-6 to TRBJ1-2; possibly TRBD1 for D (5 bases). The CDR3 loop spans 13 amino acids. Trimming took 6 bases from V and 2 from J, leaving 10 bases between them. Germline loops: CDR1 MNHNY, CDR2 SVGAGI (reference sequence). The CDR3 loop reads CASSPDSNYGYTF. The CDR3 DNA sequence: TGTGCCAGCAGCCCCGACAGCAACTATGGCTACACCTTC.

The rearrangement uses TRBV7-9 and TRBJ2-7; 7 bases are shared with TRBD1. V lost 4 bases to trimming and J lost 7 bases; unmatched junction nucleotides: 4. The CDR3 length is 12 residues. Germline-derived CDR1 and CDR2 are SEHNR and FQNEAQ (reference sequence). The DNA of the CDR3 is TGTGCCAGCAGCTCACAGGGGAGTGAGCAGTACTTC. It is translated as CASSSQGSEQYF.

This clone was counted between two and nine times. In nucleotides, the CDR3 is TGTGCCAGCAGCTTGAGTTGGAGGGAGCAGGTCACCGGGGAGCTGTTTTTT. Protein sequence: CASSLSWREQVTGELFF. The rearrangement joins TRBV5-6 to TRBJ2-2, with a tentative D call TRBD2 (6 bases). Germline-derived CDR1 and CDR2 are SGHDT and YYEEEE. Trimming pared 1 base from V and 4 bases from J, leaving 17 bases between. CDR3 length: 17 residues.

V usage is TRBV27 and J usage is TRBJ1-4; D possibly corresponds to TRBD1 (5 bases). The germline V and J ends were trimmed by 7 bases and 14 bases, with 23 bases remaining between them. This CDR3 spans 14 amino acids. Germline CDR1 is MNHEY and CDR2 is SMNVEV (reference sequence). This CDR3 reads CASIKQASGFWLFF. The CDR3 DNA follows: TGTGCCAGCATAAAACAGGCCTCGGGGTTTTGGCTGTTTTTT.

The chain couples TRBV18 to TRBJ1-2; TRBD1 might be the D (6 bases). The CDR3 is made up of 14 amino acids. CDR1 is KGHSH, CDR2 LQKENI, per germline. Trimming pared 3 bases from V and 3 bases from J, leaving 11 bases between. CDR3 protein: CASSPAGGHYGYTF. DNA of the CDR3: TGTGCCAGCTCACCGGCGGGGGGCCACTATGGCTACACCTTC.

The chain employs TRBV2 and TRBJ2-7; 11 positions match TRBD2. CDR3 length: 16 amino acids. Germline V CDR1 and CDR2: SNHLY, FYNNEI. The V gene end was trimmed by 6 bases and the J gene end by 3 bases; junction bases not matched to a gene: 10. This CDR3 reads CASRPPGLAGNYEQYF. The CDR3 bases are TGTGCCAGCAGACCACCCGGACTAGCGGGTAACTACGAGCAGTACTTC.

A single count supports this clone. Here the CDR3 DNA reads TGTGCCAGTCGTCCCTTTACCAATCAGCCCCAGCATTTT. This translates into CASRPFTNQPQHF. This chain uses TRBV2 with TRBJ1-5; D gene ambiguous. Germline-derived CDR1 and CDR2 are SNHLY and FYNNEI. The germline V and J ends were trimmed by 9 bases and 3 bases, with 12 bases remaining between them. The length of the CDR3 is 13 residues.

CDR3 coding DNA: TGTGCCATCAGTCAGGTTCCCATGAACACTGAAGCTTTCTTT. It codes for CAISQVPMNTEAFF. The genes are TRBV10-3 and TRBJ1-1; D unresolved. The CDR3 has 14 residues. The V gene lost 5 bases and the J gene lost 0 bases, with 10 bases spanning the gap. CDR1 and CDR2 (germline): ENHRY, SYGVKD.

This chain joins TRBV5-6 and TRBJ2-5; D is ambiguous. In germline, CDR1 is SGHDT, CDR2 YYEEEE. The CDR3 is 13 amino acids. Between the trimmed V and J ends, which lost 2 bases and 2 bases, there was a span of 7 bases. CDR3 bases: TGTGCCAGCAGCTTAATTTCTCAAGAGACCCAGTACTTC. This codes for CASSLISQETQYF.

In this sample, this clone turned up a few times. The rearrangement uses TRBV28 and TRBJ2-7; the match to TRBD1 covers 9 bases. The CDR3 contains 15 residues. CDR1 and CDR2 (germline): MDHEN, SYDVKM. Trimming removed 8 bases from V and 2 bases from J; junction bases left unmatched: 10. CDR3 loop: CASRTTGGSTYEQYF. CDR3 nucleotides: TGTGCCAGCCGAACGACAGGGGGATCCACCTACGAGCAGTACTTC. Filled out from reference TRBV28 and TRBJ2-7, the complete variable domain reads DVKVTQSSRYLVKRTGEKVFLECVQDMDHENMFWYRQDPGLGLRLIYFSYDVKMKEKGDIPEGYSVSREKKERFSLILESASTNQTSMYLCASRTTGGSTYEQYFGPGTRLTVT.

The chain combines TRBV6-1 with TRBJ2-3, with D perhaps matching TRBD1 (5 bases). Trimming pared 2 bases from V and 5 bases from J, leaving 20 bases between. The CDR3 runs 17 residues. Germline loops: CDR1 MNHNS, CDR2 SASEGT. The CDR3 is CASSERGFGSERDTQYF. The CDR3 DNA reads TGTGCCAGCAGTGAAAGGGGTTTTGGATCCGAGAGAGATACGCAGTATTTT.

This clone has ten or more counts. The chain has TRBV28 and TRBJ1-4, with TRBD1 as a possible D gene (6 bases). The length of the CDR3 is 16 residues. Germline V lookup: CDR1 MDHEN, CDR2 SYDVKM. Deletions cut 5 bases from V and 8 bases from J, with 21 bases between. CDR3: CASSPHTGRSEEKLFF. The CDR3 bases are TGTGCCAGCAGTCCCCACACAGGGCGGAGTGAGGAAAAACTGTTTTTT.

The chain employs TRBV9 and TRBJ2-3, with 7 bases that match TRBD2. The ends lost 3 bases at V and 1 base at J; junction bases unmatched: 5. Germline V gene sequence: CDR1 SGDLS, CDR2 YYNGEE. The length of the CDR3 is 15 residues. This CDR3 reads CASSETSSGTDTQYF. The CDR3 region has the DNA TGTGCCAGCAGCGAGACTAGCAGCGGCACAGATACGCAGTATTTT. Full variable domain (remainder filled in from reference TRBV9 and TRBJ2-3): DSGVTQTPKHLITATGQRVTLRCSPRSGDLSVYWYQQSLDQGLQFLIQYYNGEERAKGNILERFSAQQFPDLHSELNLSSLELGDSALYFCASSETSSGTDTQYFGPGTRLTVL.

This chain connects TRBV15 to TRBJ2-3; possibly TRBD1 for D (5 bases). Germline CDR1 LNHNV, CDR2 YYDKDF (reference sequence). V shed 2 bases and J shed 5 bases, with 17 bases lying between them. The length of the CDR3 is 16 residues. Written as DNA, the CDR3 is TGTGCCACCAGCAGATCCACGGACCGGCAGGGAGATACGCAGTATTTT. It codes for CATSRSTDRQGDTQYF.

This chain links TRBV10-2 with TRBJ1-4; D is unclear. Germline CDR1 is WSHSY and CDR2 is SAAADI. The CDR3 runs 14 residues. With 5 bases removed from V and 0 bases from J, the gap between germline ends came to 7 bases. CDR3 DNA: TGCGCCAGCAGTTTCACCTCAACTAATGAAAAACTGTTTTTT. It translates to CASSFTSTNEKLFF.

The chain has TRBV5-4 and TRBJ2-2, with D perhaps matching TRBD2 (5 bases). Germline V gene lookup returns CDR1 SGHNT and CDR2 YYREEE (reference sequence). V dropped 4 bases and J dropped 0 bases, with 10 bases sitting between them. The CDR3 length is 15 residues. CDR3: CASSPPGTNTGELFF. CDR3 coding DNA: TGTGCCAGCAGCCCCCCCGGGACGAACACCGGGGAGCTGTTTTTT.

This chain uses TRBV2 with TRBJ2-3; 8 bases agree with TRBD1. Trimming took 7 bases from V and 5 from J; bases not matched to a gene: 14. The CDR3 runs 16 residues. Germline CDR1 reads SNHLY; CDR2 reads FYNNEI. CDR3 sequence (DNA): TGTGCCAGCATAGACAGACAGGGGCAATCAGGAGATACGCAGTATTTT. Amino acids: CASIDRQGQSGDTQYF.

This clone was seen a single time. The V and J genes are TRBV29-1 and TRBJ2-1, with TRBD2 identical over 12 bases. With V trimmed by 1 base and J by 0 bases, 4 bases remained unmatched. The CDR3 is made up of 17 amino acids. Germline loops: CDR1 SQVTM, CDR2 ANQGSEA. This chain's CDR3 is CSVEGGTSGYSYNEQFF. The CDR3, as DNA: TGCAGCGTTGAAGGAGGGACTAGCGGGTACTCCTACAATGAGCAGTTCTTC.

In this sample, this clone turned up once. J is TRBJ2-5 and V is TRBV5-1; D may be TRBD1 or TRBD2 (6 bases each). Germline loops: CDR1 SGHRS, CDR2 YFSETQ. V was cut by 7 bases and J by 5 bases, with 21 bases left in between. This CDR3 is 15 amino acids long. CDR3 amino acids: CASGWGNRAGETQYF. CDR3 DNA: TGCGCCAGCGGATGGGGCAACAGGGCGGGGGAGACCCAGTACTTC.

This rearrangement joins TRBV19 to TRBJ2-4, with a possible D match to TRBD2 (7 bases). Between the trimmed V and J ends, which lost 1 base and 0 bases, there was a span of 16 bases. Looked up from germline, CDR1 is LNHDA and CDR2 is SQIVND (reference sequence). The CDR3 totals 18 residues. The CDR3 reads CASSIVGGGLLAKNIQYF. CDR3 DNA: TGTGCCAGTAGTATAGTTGGGGGGGGCCTCTTAGCCAAAAACATTCAGTACTTC.